The clone carrying this T cell receptor (beta chain) occurred a few times. These data come from a study of identical twins. TCRdb re-derived calls from the 5' RACE reads in MiXCR, one entry per CDR3 protein. The repertoire holds approximately 210,000 distinct CDR3 sequences, with 15% as singletons. Germline trimming cut 3 bases from V and 4 bases from J; bases unmatched to any gene: 15. Germline loops: CDR1 SGHAT, CDR2 FQDESV (reference sequence). The CDR3 contains 18 residues. The same data also contributed to another study, on T cells expressing NK-cell markers. From that paper: Each of six donors carried dominant NKG2C+ clonotypes accounting for about 1.0-7.0% of CD8+ T cells.

This clonotype was obtained from a young woman in good health. This chain connects TRBV11-1 to TRBJ1-2, with 9 positions matching TRBD1. Input material: CD8+ T cells sorted from blood. The CDR3 region is CASSFTGTGLSSSYGYTF. CDR3 nucleotides: TGTGCCAGCAGCTTTACCGGGACAGGGCTATCCTCTAGCTATGGCTACACCTTC. The variable domain in full, completed from reference TRBV11-1 and TRBJ1-2, reads EAEVAQSPRYKITEKSQAVAFWCDPISGHATLYWYRQILGQGPELLVQFQDESVVDDSQLPKDRFSAERLKGVDSTLKIQPAELGDSAMYLCASSFTGTGLSSSYGYTFGSGTRLTVV.